These T cell receptor beta chains were read from a single sample in a study of cytomegalovirus exposure and HLA in healthy donors. Produced via immunoSEQ multiplex PCR; TCRdb's table is partial and in-frame only. The sample data list 130,000 to 150,000 clones. Sequenced input: PBMCs. These receptors were obtained from a male donor in good health and CMV-seronegative. CDR3s include the opening cysteine and the closing phenylalanine or tryptophan. The D gene is left open where the match is weak.

d_gene: TRBD2
v_gene: TRBV18
j_gene: TRBJ2-5
CDR3nt: TGTGCCAGCTCACCACCGGGATGGGGGACTAGTAGTGAGACCCAGTACTTC
CDR3aa: CASSPPGWGTSSETQYF

d_gene: NA
v_gene: TRBV23-1
j_gene: TRBJ1-2
CDR3nt: TGCGCCAGCCCGCCCCCCCGGGACAAAAATGGCTACACCTTC
CDR3aa: CASPPPRDKNGYTF

d_gene: NA
v_gene: TRBV5-1
j_gene: TRBJ1-2
CDR3nt: TGCGCCAGCAGCCCGGTCGAGGTTAGTGTGGATGGCTACACCTTC
CDR3aa: CASSPVEVSVDGYTF

d_gene: TRBD1
v_gene: TRBV6-5
j_gene: TRBJ1-4
CDR3nt: TGTGCCAGCAGACCACAGGGGGCTGGTGAAAAACTGTTTTTT
CDR3aa: CASRPQGAGEKLFF

d_gene: NA
v_gene: TRBV5-5
j_gene: TRBJ2-2
CDR3nt: TGTGCCAGCAGCTCGGGGGCCGGGGAGCTGTTTTTT
CDR3aa: CASSSGAGELFF

d_gene: NA
v_gene: TRBV9
j_gene: TRBJ2-7
CDR3nt: TGTGCCAGCAGCGTAGAGGCACGACTCTACGAGCAGTACTTC
CDR3aa: CASSVEARLYEQYF

d_gene: NA
v_gene: TRBV25-1
j_gene: TRBJ2-1
CDR3nt: TGTGCCAGCAGTGAAGACTTCAGCTCCGACAATGAGCAGTTCTTC
CDR3aa: CASSEDFSSDNEQFF

d_gene: NA
v_gene: TRBV9
j_gene: TRBJ2-7
CDR3nt: TGTGCCAGCAGCCCGAGACTAAACTACGAGCAGTACTTC
CDR3aa: CASSPRLNYEQYF

d_gene: TRBD2
v_gene: TRBV5-1
j_gene: TRBJ2-5
CDR3nt: TGCGCCAGCAGCTGGACGGGGGGCCAAGAGACCCAGTACTTC
CDR3aa: CASSWTGGQETQYF

d_gene: TRBD1
v_gene: TRBV27
j_gene: TRBJ2-7
CDR3nt: TGTGCCAGCAGTTTATCCCCGGACAGGGGGCGGTACGAGCAGTACTTC
CDR3aa: CASSLSPDRGRYEQYF

d_gene: TRBD1
v_gene: TRBV9
j_gene: TRBJ2-7
CDR3nt: TGTGCCAGCAGCGTAGATGGGACAGAGTCCTACGAGCAGTACTTC
CDR3aa: CASSVDGTESYEQYF

d_gene: NA
v_gene: TRBV6-5
j_gene: TRBJ1-4
CDR3nt: TGTGCCAGCAGTTACGGGCTACCATCGAAACTGTTTTTT
CDR3aa: CASSYGLPSKLFF

d_gene: TRBD1
v_gene: TRBV25-1
j_gene: TRBJ1-6
CDR3nt: TGTGCCAGCAGCGTAACTAACGGGACAGGGAATTCACCCCTCCACTTT
CDR3aa: CASSVTNGTGNSPLHF

d_gene: NA
v_gene: TRBV5-1
j_gene: TRBJ1-4
CDR3nt: TGCGCCAGCAGCTTGGAGGGGGAGCCTAGAGAAAAACTGTTTTTT
CDR3aa: CASSLEGEPREKLFF

d_gene: TRBD2
v_gene: TRBV30
j_gene: TRBJ2-7
CDR3nt: TGTGCCTGGAGTGCGGGACTACCGAGCTCCTACGAGCAGTACTTC
CDR3aa: CAWSAGLPSSYEQYF

d_gene: NA
v_gene: TRBV9
j_gene: TRBJ2-7
CDR3nt: TGTGCCAGCAGCGTAGGACAGGATGGCCTAGGCTACGAGCAGTACTTC
CDR3aa: CASSVGQDGLGYEQYF

d_gene: TRBD1
v_gene: TRBV5-1
j_gene: TRBJ1-1
CDR3nt: TGCGCCAGCAGCCCGACAGGGTACTTCGCCGTAGAGAACACTGAAGCTTTCTTT
CDR3aa: CASSPTGYFAVENTEAFF

d_gene: NA
v_gene: TRBV18
j_gene: TRBJ1-5
CDR3nt: TGTGCCAGCTCACCAGAAAGCAGGGGTGATCAGCCCCAGCATTTT
CDR3aa: CASSPESRGDQPQHF

d_gene: TRBD1
v_gene: TRBV4-3
j_gene: TRBJ1-4
CDR3nt: TGCGCCAGCAGCCAAGGGGACAGGCGAGTGACTGAAAAACTGTTTTTT
CDR3aa: CASSQGDRRVTEKLFF

d_gene: NA
v_gene: TRBV27
j_gene: TRBJ1-2
CDR3nt: TGTGCCAGCAGCTCCTTCAAACAGGGTATTCATGGCTACACCTTC
CDR3aa: CASSSFKQGIHGYTF

d_gene: NA
v_gene: TRBV5-1
j_gene: TRBJ1-2
CDR3nt: TGCGCCAGCAGCAGAGCGGAATCTGATGGCTACACCTTC
CDR3aa: CASSRAESDGYTF

d_gene: NA
v_gene: TRBV15
j_gene: TRBJ2-2
CDR3nt: TGTGCCACCAGCCCTGGGCATTACACCGGGGAGCTGTTTTTT
CDR3aa: CATSPGHYTGELFF

d_gene: NA
v_gene: TRBV19
j_gene: TRBJ2-3
CDR3nt: TGTGCCAGTAGTATCGAGTGGAGTACAGATACGCAGTATTTT
CDR3aa: CASSIEWSTDTQYF

d_gene: NA
v_gene: TRBV30
j_gene: TRBJ1-4
CDR3nt: TGTGCCTGGACTGGGACTTCCCTTGAGGGAAAACTGTTTTTT
CDR3aa: CAWTGTSLEGKLFF

d_gene: NA
v_gene: TRBV6-6
j_gene: TRBJ2-7
CDR3nt: TGTGCCAGCAGTTACTCACCACAGGGAAGGTCCTACGAGCAGTACTTC
CDR3aa: CASSYSPQGRSYEQYF

d_gene: NA
v_gene: TRBV13
j_gene: TRBJ2-7
CDR3nt: TGTGCCAGCAGCTTGGAGGCAAGCTACGAGCAGTACTTC
CDR3aa: CASSLEASYEQYF

d_gene: NA
v_gene: TRBV6-6
j_gene: TRBJ2-7
CDR3nt: TGTGCCAGCAGGTCTGCAGGGGACGAGCAGTACTTC
CDR3aa: CASRSAGDEQYF

d_gene: NA
v_gene: TRBV9
j_gene: TRBJ1-1
CDR3nt: TGTGCCAGCAGCGTAGAGGCCAGACTATCGGGGGGCACTGAAGCTTTCTTT
CDR3aa: CASSVEARLSGGTEAFF

d_gene: NA
v_gene: TRBV4-1
j_gene: TRBJ2-7
CDR3nt: TGCGCCAGCAGCCAAGCGGTAGGAGGAACCTACGAGCAGTACTTC
CDR3aa: CASSQAVGGTYEQYF

d_gene: NA
v_gene: TRBV28
j_gene: TRBJ1-2
CDR3nt: TGTGCCAGCAGGGAACAGTGGGCCCTTTTTGGCTACACCTTC
CDR3aa: CASREQWALFGYTF

d_gene: TRBD1
v_gene: TRBV5-1
j_gene: TRBJ2-7
CDR3nt: TGCGCCAGCAGCTTGGGGGACCAACAGGGGATCCCCTACGAGCAGTACTTC
CDR3aa: CASSLGDQQGIPYEQYF

d_gene: NA
v_gene: TRBV4-2
j_gene: TRBJ1-4
CDR3nt: TGTGCCAGCAGCCAGTACGGACAAGGCAATGAAAAACTGTTTTTT
CDR3aa: CASSQYGQGNEKLFF

d_gene: NA
v_gene: TRBV2
j_gene: TRBJ1-4
CDR3nt: TGTGCCAGCAGTGAAGCGCGGTCAGGGCGAGAAAAACTGTTTTTT
CDR3aa: CASSEARSGREKLFF

d_gene: NA
v_gene: TRBV30
j_gene: TRBJ1-2
CDR3nt: TGTGCCTGGAGTTTATCAAACTCCAGGGTAGAGGGCTACACCTTC
CDR3aa: CAWSLSNSRVEGYTF

d_gene: NA
v_gene: TRBV11-2
j_gene: TRBJ2-7
CDR3nt: TGTGCCAGCAGCACCCCCGGGAAAGGAGTCCACGAGCAGTACTTC
CDR3aa: CASSTPGKGVHEQYF

d_gene: TRBD1
v_gene: TRBV18
j_gene: TRBJ1-5
CDR3nt: TGTGCCAGCTCACCCCTCGGAGGGGGCGATCAGCCCCAGCATTTT
CDR3aa: CASSPLGGGDQPQHF

d_gene: TRBD2
v_gene: TRBV7-9
j_gene: TRBJ2-7
CDR3nt: TGTGCCAGCAGCGCGGGGGTCTACGAGCAGTACTTC
CDR3aa: CASSAGVYEQYF

d_gene: TRBD2
v_gene: TRBV14
j_gene: TRBJ2-1
CDR3nt: TGTGCCAGCAGCCAGCCACGAGCGGGAGTTCGGAATGAGCAGTTCTTC
CDR3aa: CASSQPRAGVRNEQFF

d_gene: TRBD1
v_gene: TRBV30
j_gene: TRBJ2-7
CDR3nt: TGTGCCTGGGGGCACGGGACAGGGATTTCTTACGAGCAGTACTTC
CDR3aa: CAWGHGTGISYEQYF

d_gene: TRBD1
v_gene: TRBV11-2
j_gene: TRBJ1-1
CDR3nt: TGTGCCAGCAGCCGTACGGGACAGACGAACACTGAAGCTTTCTTT
CDR3aa: CASSRTGQTNTEAFF

d_gene: TRBD2
v_gene: TRBV27
j_gene: TRBJ2-7
CDR3nt: TGTGCCAGTTGGGAGGGCTACGAGCAGTACTTC
CDR3aa: CASWEGYEQYF

d_gene: NA
v_gene: TRBV18
j_gene: TRBJ2-7
CDR3nt: TGTGCCAGCTCACCTAGGGGGGGCAATACTGGGCAGTACTTC
CDR3aa: CASSPRGGNTGQYF

d_gene: TRBD1
v_gene: TRBV2
j_gene: TRBJ1-1
CDR3nt: TGTGCCAGCAGTGGCCGACAGGGGGGTACTGAAGCTTTCTTT
CDR3aa: CASSGRQGGTEAFF

d_gene: NA
v_gene: TRBV7-7
j_gene: TRBJ2-5
CDR3nt: TGTGCCAGCAGCTCGCTACAAGAGACCCAGTACTTC
CDR3aa: CASSSLQETQYF

d_gene: NA
v_gene: TRBV7-2
j_gene: TRBJ1-2
CDR3nt: TGTGCCAGCAGCTTAGACGCGGGGGGGGCCTATGGCTACACCTTC
CDR3aa: CASSLDAGGAYGYTF

d_gene: NA
v_gene: TRBV18
j_gene: TRBJ1-1
CDR3nt: TGTGCCAGCTCACCACCCGGGGTGGACACTGAAGCTTTCTTT
CDR3aa: CASSPPGVDTEAFF

d_gene: TRBD1
v_gene: TRBV5-6
j_gene: TRBJ1-5
CDR3nt: TGTGCCAGCAGCTTTTCCGGGACAGCCGATCAGCCCCAGCATTTT
CDR3aa: CASSFSGTADQPQHF

d_gene: TRBD1
v_gene: TRBV29-1
j_gene: TRBJ1-1
CDR3nt: TGCAGCGCCTGGACAGGGGTTCTCACTGAAGCTTTCTTT
CDR3aa: CSAWTGVLTEAFF

d_gene: NA
v_gene: TRBV6-4
j_gene: TRBJ2-3
CDR3nt: TGTGCCAGCAGTGACTCTAGCAGGGGCACAGATACGCAGTATTTT
CDR3aa: CASSDSSRGTDTQYF

d_gene: NA
v_gene: TRBV6-1
j_gene: TRBJ2-6
CDR3nt: TGTGCCAGCAGTGAAGACAGCTCTGGGGCCAACGTCCTGACTTTC
CDR3aa: CASSEDSSGANVLTF

d_gene: TRBD1
v_gene: TRBV6-5
j_gene: TRBJ1-6
CDR3nt: TGTGCCAGCAGGCCGGGACAGCCTAATTCACCCCTCCACTTT
CDR3aa: CASRPGQPNSPLHF

d_gene: NA
v_gene: TRBV6-5
j_gene: TRBJ1-1
CDR3nt: TGTGCCAGCAGGCGGGCCATGAACACTGAAGCTTTCTTT
CDR3aa: CASRRAMNTEAFF

d_gene: NA
v_gene: TRBV19
j_gene: TRBJ2-7
CDR3nt: TGTGCCAGTAGTTTAACGCGGGGCCCCTACGAGCAGTACTTC
CDR3aa: CASSLTRGPYEQYF

d_gene: NA
v_gene: TRBV5-5
j_gene: TRBJ2-7
CDR3nt: TGTGCCAGTCTGGCCGGGACAACCGAGCAGTACTTC
CDR3aa: CASLAGTTEQYF

d_gene: NA
v_gene: TRBV30
j_gene: TRBJ2-2
CDR3nt: TGTGCCTCTACAACTCGCGGGGCCACCGGGGAGCTGTTTTTT
CDR3aa: CASTTRGATGELFF

d_gene: NA
v_gene: TRBV5-1
j_gene: TRBJ1-1
CDR3nt: TGCGCCAGCAGCTTGAGCGGACTGCCGAACACTGAAGCTTTCTTT
CDR3aa: CASSLSGLPNTEAFF

d_gene: NA
v_gene: TRBV6-5
j_gene: TRBJ1-4
CDR3nt: TGTGCCAGCACCACCGGACTCATTAATGAAAAACTGTTTTTT
CDR3aa: CASTTGLINEKLFF

d_gene: NA
v_gene: TRBV5-1
j_gene: TRBJ2-3
CDR3nt: TGCGCCAGCAGCTTGGCCGATAAGGGGGATACGCAGTATTTT
CDR3aa: CASSLADKGDTQYF

d_gene: TRBD1
v_gene: TRBV4-2
j_gene: TRBJ2-1
CDR3nt: TGTGCCAGCAGCCAGGCAACAACAGGGGGCAGGGACAATGAGCAGTTCTTC
CDR3aa: CASSQATTGGRDNEQFF

d_gene: NA
v_gene: TRBV9
j_gene: TRBJ1-4
CDR3nt: TGTGCCAGCAGCGTAGGTCCTCCGAGAGGGACTAATGAAAAACTGTTTTTT
CDR3aa: CASSVGPPRGTNEKLFF